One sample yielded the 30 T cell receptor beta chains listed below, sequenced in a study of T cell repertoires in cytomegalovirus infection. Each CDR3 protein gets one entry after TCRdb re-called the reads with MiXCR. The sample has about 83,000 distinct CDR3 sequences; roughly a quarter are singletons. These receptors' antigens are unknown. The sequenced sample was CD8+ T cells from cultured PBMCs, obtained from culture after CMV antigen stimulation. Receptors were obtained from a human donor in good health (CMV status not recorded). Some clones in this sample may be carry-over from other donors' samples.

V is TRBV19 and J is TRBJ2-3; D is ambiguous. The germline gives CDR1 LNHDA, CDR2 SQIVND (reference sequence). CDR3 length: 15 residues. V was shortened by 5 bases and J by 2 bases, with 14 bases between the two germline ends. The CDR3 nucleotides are TGTGCCAGTAGTCAGGATTCCGCTTACACAGATACGCAGTATTTT. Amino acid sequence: CASSQDSAYTDTQYF.

The CDR3 DNA follows: TGTGCCAGCAGCTTAGGGGGGGCTGGTTTCACTGAAGCTTTCTTT. Translating it yields CASSLGGAGFTEAFF. V and J are TRBV7-6 and TRBJ1-1, with D possibly matching TRBD1 (6 bases). V shed 1 base and J shed 4 bases, with 13 bases lying between them. CDR3 length: 15 amino acids. Germline-derived CDR1 and CDR2 are SGHVS and FNYEAQ. Combining the CDR3 with reference TRBV7-6 and TRBJ1-1 gives the whole variable domain GAGVSQSPRYKVTKRGQDVALRCDPISGHVSLYWYRQALGQGPEFLTYFNYEAQQDKSGLPNDRFSAERPEGSISTLTIQRTEQRDSAMYRCASSLGGAGFTEAFFGQGTRLTVV.

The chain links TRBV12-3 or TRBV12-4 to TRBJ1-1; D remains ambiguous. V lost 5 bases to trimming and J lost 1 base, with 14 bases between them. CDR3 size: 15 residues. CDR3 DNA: TGTGCCAGCAGTCCACCGGGTTCGGCGAACACTGAAGCTTTCTTT. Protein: CASSPPGSANTEAFF.

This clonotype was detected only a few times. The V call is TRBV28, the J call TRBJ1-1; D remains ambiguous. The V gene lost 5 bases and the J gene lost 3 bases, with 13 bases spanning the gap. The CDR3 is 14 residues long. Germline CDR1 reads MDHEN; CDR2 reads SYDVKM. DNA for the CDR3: TGTGCCAGCAGTCCTCGGACGGCCGACACTGAAGCTTTCTTT. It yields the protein CASSPRTADTEAFF.

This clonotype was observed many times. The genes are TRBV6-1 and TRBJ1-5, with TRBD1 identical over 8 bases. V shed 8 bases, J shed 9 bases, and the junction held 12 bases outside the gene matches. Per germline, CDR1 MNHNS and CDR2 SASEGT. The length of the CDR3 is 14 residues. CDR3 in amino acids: CASADREEVAPQHF. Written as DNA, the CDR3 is TGTGCCAGCGCGGACAGGGAGGAGGTAGCGCCCCAGCATTTT.

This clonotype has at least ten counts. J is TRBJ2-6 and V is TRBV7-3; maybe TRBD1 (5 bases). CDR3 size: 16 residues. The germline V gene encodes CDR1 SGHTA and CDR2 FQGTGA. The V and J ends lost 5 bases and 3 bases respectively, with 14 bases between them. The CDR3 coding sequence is TGTGCCAGCAGCCCCCCGATAGGGGATGGGGCCAACGTCCTGACTTTC. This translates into CASSPPIGDGANVLTF. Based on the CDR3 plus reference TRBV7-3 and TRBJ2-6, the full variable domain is GAGVSQTPSNKVTEKGKYVELRCDPISGHTALYWYRQSLGQGPEFLIYFQGTGAADDSGLPNDRFFAVRPEGSVSTLKIQRTERGDSAVYLCASSPPIGDGANVLTFGAGSRLTVL.

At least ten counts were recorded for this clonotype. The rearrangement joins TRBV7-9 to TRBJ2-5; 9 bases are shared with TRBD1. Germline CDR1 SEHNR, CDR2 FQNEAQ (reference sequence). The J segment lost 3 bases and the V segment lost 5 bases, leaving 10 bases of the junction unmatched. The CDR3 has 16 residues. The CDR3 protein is CASSPHTGQGKETQYF. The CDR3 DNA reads TGTGCCAGCAGCCCCCATACGGGACAGGGAAAAGAGACCCAGTACTTC.

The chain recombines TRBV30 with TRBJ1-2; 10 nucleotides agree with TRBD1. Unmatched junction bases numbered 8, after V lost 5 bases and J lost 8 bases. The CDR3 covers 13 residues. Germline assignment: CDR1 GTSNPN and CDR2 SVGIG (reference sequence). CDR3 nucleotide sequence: TGTGCCTGGGAAGCGGGACAGGGGAGCGGCTACACCTTC. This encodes CAWEAGQGSGYTF.

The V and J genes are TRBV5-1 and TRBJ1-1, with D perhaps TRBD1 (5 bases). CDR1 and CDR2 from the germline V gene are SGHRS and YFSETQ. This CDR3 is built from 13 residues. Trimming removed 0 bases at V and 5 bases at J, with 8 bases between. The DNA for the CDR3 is TGCGCCAGCAGCTTGGGACAGTTGACTGAAGCTTTCTTT. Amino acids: CASSLGQLTEAFF.

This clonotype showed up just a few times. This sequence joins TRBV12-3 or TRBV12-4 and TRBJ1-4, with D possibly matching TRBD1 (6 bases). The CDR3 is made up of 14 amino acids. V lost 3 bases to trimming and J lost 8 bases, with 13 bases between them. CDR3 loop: CASSLGHGGEKLFF. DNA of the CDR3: TGTGCCAGCAGTTTGGGGCATGGGGGCGAAAAACTGTTTTTT.

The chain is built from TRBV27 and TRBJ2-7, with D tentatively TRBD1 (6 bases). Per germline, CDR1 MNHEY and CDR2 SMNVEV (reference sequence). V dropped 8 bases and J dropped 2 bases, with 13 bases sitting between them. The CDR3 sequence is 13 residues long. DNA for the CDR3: TGTGCCAGCCGCCTGGACAGCGCCTACGAGCAGTACTTC. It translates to CASRLDSAYEQYF.

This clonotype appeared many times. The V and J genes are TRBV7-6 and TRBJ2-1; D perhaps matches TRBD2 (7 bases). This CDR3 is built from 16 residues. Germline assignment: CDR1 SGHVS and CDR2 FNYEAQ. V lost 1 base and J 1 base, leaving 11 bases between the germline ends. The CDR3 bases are TGTGCCAGCAGCTTAGGAGGGGGGGTATCCTACAATGAGCAGTTCTTC. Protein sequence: CASSLGGGVSYNEQFF.

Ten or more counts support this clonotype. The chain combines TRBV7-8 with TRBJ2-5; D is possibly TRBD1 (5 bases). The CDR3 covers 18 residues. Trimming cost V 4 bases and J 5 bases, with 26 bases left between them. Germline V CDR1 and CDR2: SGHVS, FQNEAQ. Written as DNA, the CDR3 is TGTGCCAGCAGCTCCCGGCTAGGACGGACATTTAAGCAGGAGACCCAGTACTTC. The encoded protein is CASSSRLGRTFKQETQYF.

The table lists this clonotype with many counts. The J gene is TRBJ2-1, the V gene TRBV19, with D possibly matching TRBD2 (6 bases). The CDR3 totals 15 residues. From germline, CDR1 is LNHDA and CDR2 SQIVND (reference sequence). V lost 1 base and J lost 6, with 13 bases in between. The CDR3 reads CASSIGRTNSNEQFF. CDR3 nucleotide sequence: TGTGCCAGTAGTATAGGTCGGACTAACTCCAATGAGCAGTTCTTC.

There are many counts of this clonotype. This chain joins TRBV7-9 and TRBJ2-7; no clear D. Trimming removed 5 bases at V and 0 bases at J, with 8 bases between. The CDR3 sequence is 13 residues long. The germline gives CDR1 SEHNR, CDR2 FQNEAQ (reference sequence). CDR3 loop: CASSPSSSYEQYF. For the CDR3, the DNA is TGTGCCAGCAGCCCGAGTAGCTCCTACGAGCAGTACTTC.

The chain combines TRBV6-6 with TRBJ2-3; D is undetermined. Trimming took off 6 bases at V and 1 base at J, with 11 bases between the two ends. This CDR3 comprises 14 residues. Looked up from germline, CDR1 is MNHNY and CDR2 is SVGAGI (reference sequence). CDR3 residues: CASRREARTDTQYF. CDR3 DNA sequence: TGTGCCAGCAGGAGAGAGGCCCGCACAGATACGCAGTATTTT.

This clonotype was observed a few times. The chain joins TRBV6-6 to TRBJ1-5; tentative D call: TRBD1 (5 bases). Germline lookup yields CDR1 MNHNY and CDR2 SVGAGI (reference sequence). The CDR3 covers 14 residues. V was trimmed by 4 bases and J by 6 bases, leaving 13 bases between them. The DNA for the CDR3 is TGTGCCAGCAGTTCCCGGGGGGGTTTTCAGCCCCAGCATTTT. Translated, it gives CASSSRGGFQPQHF.

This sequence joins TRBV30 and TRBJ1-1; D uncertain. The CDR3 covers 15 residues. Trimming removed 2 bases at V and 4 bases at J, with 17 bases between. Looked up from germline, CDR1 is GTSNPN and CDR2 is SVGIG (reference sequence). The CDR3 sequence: CAWSPPEGRSTEAFF. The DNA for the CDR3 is TGTGCCTGGAGTCCCCCGGAGGGCCGGAGCACTGAAGCTTTCTTT.

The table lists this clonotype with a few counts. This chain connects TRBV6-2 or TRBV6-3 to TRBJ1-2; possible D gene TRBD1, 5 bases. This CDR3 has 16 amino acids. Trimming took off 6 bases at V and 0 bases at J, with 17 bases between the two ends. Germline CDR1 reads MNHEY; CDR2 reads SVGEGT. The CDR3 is CASSLVGDPANYGYTF. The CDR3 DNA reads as TGTGCCAGCAGCCTCGTCGGGGACCCAGCTAACTATGGCTACACCTTC.

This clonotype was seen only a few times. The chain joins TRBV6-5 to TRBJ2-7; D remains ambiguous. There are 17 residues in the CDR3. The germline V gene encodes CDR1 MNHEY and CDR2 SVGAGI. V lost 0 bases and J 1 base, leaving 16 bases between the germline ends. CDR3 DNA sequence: TGTGCCAGCAGTTACTCCATGACATCTAAGGGATCCTACGAGCAGTACTTC. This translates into CASSYSMTSKGSYEQYF.

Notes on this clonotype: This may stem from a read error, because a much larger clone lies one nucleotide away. The CDR3 region has the DNA TGTGCCAGCAGTTTAAGTACGGACTCCTATAATCCACCCCTCCACTTT. This sequence encodes CASSLSTDSYNPPLHF. J is TRBJ1-6 and V is TRBV27; D gene uncertain. The CDR3 has 16 amino acids. Per germline, CDR1 MNHEY and CDR2 SMNVEV (reference sequence).

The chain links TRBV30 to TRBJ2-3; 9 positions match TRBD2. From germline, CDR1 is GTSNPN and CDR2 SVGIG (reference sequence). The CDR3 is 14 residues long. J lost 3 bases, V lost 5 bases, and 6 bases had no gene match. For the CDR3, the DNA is TGTGCCTGGGACCATAGCGGGAGTACAGATACGCAGTATTTT. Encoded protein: CAWDHSGSTDTQYF.

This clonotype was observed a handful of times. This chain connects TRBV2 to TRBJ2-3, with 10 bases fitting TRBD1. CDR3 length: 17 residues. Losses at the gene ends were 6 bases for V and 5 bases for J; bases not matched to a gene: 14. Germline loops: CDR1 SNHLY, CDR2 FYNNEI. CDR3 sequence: CASSLAGTGVAGDTQYF. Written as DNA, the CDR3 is TGTGCCAGCAGCCTTGCCGGGACAGGGGTAGCCGGAGATACGCAGTATTTT.

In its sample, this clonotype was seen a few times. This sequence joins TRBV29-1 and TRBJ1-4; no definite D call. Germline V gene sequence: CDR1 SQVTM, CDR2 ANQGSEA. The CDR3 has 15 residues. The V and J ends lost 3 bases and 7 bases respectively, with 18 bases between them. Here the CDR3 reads CSVEDPEGGGEKLFF. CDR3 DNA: TGCAGCGTTGAGGACCCAGAGGGTGGTGGTGAAAAACTGTTTTTT.

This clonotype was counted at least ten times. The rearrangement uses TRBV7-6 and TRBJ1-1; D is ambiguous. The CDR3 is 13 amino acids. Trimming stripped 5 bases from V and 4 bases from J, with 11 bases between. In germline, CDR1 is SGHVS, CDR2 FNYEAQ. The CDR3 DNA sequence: TGTGCCAGCAGCGACTCCCCCAGCACTGAAGCTTTCTTT. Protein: CASSDSPSTEAFF.

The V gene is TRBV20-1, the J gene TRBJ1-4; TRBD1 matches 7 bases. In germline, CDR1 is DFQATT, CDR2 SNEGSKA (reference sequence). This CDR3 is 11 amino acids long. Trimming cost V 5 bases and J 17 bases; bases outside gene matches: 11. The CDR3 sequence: CSALRGGAGFF. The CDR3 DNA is TGCAGTGCTCTTCGAGGGGGCGCTGGTTTTTTT.

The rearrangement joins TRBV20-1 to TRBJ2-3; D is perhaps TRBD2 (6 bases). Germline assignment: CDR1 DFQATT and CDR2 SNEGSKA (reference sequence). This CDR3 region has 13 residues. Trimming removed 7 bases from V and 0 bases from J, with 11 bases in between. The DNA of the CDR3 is TGCAGTGTATGCGGGAATAGCACAGATACGCAGTATTTT. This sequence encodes CSVCGNSTDTQYF.

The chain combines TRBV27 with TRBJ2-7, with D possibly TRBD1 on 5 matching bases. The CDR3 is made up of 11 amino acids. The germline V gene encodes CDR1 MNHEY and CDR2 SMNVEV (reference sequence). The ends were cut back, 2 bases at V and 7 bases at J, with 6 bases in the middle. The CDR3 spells CASSLGAEQYF. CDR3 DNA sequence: TGTGCCAGCAGTTTAGGGGCAGAGCAGTACTTC.

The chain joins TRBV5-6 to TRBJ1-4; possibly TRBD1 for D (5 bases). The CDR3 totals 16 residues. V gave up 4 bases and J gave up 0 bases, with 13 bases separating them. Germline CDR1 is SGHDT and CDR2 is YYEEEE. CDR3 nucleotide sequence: TGTGCCAGCAGCCGGGACTCTATTGCAACTAATGAAAAACTGTTTTTT. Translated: CASSRDSIATNEKLFF.

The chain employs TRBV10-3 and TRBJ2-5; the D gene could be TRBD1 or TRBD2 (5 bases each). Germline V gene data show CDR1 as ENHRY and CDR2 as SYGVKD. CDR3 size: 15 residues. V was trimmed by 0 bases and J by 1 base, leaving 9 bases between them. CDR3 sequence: CAISESEGLQETQYF. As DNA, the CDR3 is TGTGCCATCAGTGAGTCAGAGGGGCTCCAAGAGACCCAGTACTTC.